The TCR beta chain described here comes from a study of OX40 agonist ivuxolimab in advanced cancers. Assay: immunoSEQ multiplex PCR; the TCRdb copy retains only in-frame clones and omits some. The sample holds roughly 73,000 clones, 80% to 90% seen once. Germline V gene lookup returns CDR1 SGHKS and CDR2 YYEKEE (reference sequence). V lost 0 bases and J lost 4, with 10 bases in between. This CDR3 is 15 amino acids long. The chain is built from TRBV5-5 and TRBJ1-4; no reliable D call. This receptor was taken from an adult with an advanced solid tumor such as melanoma, head and neck, liver or kidney cancer. This specimen consisted of CD4+ or CD8+ T cells sorted from blood, obtained in a trial of the OX40 agonist ivuxolimab. The CDR3 coding sequence is TGTGCCAGCAGCTTGGCCGTGGGGAATAATGAAAAACTGTTTTTT. Residues: CASSLAVGNNEKLFF.